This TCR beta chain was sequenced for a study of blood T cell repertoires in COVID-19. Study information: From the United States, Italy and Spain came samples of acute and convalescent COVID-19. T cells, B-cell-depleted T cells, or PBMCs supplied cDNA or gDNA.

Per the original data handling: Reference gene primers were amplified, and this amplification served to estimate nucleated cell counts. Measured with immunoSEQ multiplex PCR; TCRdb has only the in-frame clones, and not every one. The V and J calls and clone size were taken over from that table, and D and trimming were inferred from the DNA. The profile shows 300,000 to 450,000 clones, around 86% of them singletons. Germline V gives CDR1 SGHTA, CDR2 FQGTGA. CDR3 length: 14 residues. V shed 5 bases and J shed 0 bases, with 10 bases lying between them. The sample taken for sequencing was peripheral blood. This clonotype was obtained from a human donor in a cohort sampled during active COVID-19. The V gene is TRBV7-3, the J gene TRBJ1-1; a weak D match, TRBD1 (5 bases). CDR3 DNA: TGTGCCAGCAGCCCCGGACAAGTGAACACTGAAGCTTTCTTT. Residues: CASSPGQVNTEAFF.